This T cell receptor (beta chain) was recovered during a study of spatial heterogeneity in lung cancer. Whole-study results and caveats: Ubiquitous expanded tumor TCRs were observed in blood more at resection than follow-up.

Time point in this sample: sample taken at primary tumor resection. Whole RNA, isolated from tumor, nontumor lung or frozen PBMC, was sequenced without prior sorting. MiXCR, applied by TCRdb to the 5' RACE reads, yields one record per CDR3 protein. This repertoire shows approximately 90,000 distinct CDR3 sequences, roughly 8.7% found once; its top ten account for 6% to 7.5%. This clonotype has at least ten counts. Its antigen is not known. From germline, CDR1 is MNHEY and CDR2 SVGEGT. This CDR3 has 15 amino acids. V shed 2 bases and J 1 base; nucleotides not matched to a gene: 5. The chain links TRBV6-2 or TRBV6-3 to TRBJ2-7; 7 positions agree with TRBD2. This TCR was sampled from a male donor with early-stage non-small cell lung cancer. The specimen was PBMCs, collected at surgery. The CDR3 region has the DNA TGTGCCAGCAGTTACGGTCGGGGAGGGTCCTACGAGCAGTACTTC. As protein: CASSYGRGGSYEQYF.